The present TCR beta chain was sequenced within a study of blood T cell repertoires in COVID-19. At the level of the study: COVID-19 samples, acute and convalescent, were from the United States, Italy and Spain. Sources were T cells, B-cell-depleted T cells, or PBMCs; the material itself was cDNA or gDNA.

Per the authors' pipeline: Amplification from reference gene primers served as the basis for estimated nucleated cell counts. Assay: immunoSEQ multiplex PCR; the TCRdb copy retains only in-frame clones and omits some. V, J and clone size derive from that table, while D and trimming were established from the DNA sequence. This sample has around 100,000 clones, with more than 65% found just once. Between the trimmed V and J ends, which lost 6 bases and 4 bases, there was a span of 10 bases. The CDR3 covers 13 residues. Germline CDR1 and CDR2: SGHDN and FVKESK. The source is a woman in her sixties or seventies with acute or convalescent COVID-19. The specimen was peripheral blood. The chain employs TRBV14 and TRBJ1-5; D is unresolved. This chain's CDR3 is CASSHNQNQPQHF. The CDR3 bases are TGTGCCAGCAGTCACAACCAAAATCAGCCCCAGCATTTT.